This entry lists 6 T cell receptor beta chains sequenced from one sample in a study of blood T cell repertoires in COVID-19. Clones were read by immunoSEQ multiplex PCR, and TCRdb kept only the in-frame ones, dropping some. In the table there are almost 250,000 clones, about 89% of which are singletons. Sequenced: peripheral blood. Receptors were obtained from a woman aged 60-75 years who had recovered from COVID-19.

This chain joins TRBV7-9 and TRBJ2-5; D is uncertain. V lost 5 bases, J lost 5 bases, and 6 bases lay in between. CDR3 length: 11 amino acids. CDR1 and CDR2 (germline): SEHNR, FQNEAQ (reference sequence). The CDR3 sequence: CASSRSETQYF. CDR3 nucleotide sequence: TGTGCCAGCAGCCGTAGCGAGACCCAGTACTTC.

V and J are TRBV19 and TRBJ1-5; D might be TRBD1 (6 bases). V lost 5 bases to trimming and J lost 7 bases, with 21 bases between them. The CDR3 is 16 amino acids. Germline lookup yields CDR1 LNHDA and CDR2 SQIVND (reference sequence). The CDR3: CASSPQRGGEVQPQHF. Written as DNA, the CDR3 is TGTGCCAGTAGTCCGCAGCGAGGGGGAGAGGTGCAGCCCCAGCATTTT.

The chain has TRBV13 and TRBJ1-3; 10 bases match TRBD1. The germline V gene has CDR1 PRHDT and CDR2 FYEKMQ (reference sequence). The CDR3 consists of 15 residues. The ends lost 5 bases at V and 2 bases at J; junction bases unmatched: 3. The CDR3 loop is CASSEGTGAGNTIYF. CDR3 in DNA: TGTGCCAGCAGCGAGGGGACAGGGGCTGGAAACACCATATATTTT. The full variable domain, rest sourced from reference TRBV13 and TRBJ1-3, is AAGVIQSPRHLIKEKRETATLKCYPIPRHDTVYWYQQGPGQDPQFLISFYEKMQSDKGSIPDRFSAQQFSDYHSELNMSSLELGDSALYFCASSEGTGAGNTIYFGEGSWLTVV.

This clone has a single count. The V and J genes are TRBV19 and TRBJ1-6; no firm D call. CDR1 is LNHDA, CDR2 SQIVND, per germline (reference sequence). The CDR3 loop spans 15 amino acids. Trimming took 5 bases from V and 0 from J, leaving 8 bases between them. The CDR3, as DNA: TGTGCCAGTAGTCCCCGGAGCTCCTATAATTCACCCCTCCACTTT. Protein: CASSPRSSYNSPLHF. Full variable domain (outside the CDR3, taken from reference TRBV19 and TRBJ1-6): DGGITQSPKYLFRKEGQNVTLSCEQNLNHDAMYWYRQDPGQGLRLIYYSQIVNDFQKGDIAEGYSVSREKKESFPLTVTSAQKNPTAFYLCASSPRSSYNSPLHFGNGTRLTVT.

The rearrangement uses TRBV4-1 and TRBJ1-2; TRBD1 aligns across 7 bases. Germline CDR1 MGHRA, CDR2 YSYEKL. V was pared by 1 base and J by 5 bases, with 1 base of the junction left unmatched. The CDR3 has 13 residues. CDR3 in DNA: TGCGCCAGCAGCCAAGCGACAGGGTATGGCTACACCTTC. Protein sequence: CASSQATGYGYTF.

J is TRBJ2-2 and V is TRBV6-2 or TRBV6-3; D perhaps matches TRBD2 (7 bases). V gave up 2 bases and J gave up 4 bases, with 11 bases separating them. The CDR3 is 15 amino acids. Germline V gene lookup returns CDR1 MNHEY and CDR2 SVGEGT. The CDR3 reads CASSYHREGTGELFF. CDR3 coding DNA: TGTGCCAGCAGTTACCACAGGGAGGGCACCGGGGAGCTGTTTTTT.